The 29 T cell receptor beta chains below come from one sample, sequenced in a study of T-cell memory formation after mild COVID-19. Using its own MiXCR run on the 5' RACE reads, TCRdb lists one record per CDR3 protein. The data show around 140,000 distinct CDR3 sequences, with about 5.7% seen just once and approximately 2.1% held by the top ten. Sequencing input: PBMCs or a T cell subset sorted from them (not recorded which). Every receptor here comes from an adult woman who had mild COVID-19 (a few samples of this study predate the infection). Cell type and time point are not known.

This clonotype was picked up a small number of times. The J gene is TRBJ1-3, the V gene TRBV7-6; 8 positions agree with TRBD1. In germline, CDR1 is SGHVS, CDR2 FNYEAQ. The CDR3 is made up of 14 amino acids. V lost 5 bases to trimming and J lost 4 bases; unmatched junction nucleotides: 4. DNA for the CDR3: TGTGCCAGCAGCCCAGGGGGCACCGGAAACACCATATATTTT. Residues: CASSPGGTGNTIYF.

This clonotype was seen repeatedly, ten times or more. The V gene is TRBV5-1, the J gene TRBJ1-1; maybe TRBD1 (6 bases). The CDR3 runs to 11 residues. Trimming took 5 bases from V and 7 from J, leaving 9 bases between them. Germline V gene data show CDR1 as SGHRS and CDR2 as YFSETQ. The CDR3, as DNA: TGCGCCAGCAGGGGGGCGGGTGAAGCTTTCTTT. Translation: CASRGAGEAFF.

V and J are TRBV3-1 and TRBJ2-7; the D gene could be TRBD1 or TRBD2 (5 bases each). The CDR3 loop spans 14 amino acids. V lost 4 bases and J lost 2, with 12 bases in between. Per the germline V gene, CDR1 is LGHDT and CDR2 is YNNKEL (reference sequence). CDR3 amino acids: CASSPWDGAYEQYF. CDR3 bases: TGTGCCAGCAGCCCTTGGGACGGGGCCTACGAGCAGTACTTC.

V and J are TRBV3-1 and TRBJ1-4, with D maybe TRBD1 (5 bases). This CDR3 is built from 16 residues. Germline V lookup: CDR1 LGHDT, CDR2 YNNKEL (reference sequence). Trimming removed 1 base from V and 2 bases from J, with 11 bases in between. CDR3 in DNA: TGTGCCAGCAGCCAAGCATCGGGGGGGACTAATGAAAAACTGTTTTTT. This codes for CASSQASGGTNEKLFF.

The table lists this clonotype with many counts. The rearrangement uses TRBV3-1 and TRBJ2-7; 7 bases align to TRBD1. J gave up 5 bases and V 0 bases, and 1 base lay outside the gene matches. The CDR3 runs 13 residues. In germline, CDR1 is LGHDT, CDR2 YNNKEL (reference sequence). The CDR3 sequence is CASSQDDRDEQYF. CDR3 coding DNA: TGTGCCAGCAGCCAAGATGACAGGGACGAGCAGTACTTC.

This clonotype was seen ten or more times. The CDR3 DNA reads as TGTGCCAGCAGCCAGGCTAGCGGGAGTAGCAATGAGCAGTTCTTC. This gives the protein CASSQASGSSNEQFF. The rearrangement uses TRBV4-2 and TRBJ2-1, with TRBD2 matching over 10 bases. Germline CDR1 reads LGHNA; CDR2 reads YNFKEQ. CDR3 length: 15 amino acids. V shed 3 bases and J 6 bases; nucleotides not matched to a gene: 5.

CDR3 loop: CASSYSTDRASSYNEQFF. CDR3 nucleotide sequence: TGTGCCAGCAGTTACTCAACGGACAGGGCCAGCTCCTACAATGAGCAGTTCTTC. The V and J genes are TRBV6-6 and TRBJ2-1, with 8 bases identical to TRBD1. The germline V gene encodes CDR1 MNHNY and CDR2 SVGAGI (reference sequence). CDR3 length equals 18 residues. The V segment lost 0 bases and the J segment 0 bases; nucleotides outside the gene matches: 7.

This clonotype was found a few times. The chain joins TRBV6-2 or TRBV6-3 to TRBJ2-7; D is perhaps TRBD1 (5 bases). V lost 1 base and J lost 5, with 12 bases in between. Per the germline V gene, CDR1 is MNHEY and CDR2 is SVGEGT. The CDR3 is 14 amino acids. CDR3 nucleotide sequence: TGTGCCAGCAGTTACTGGGGCAGAGCTAACGAGCAGTACTTC. This gives the protein CASSYWGRANEQYF.

The rearrangement joins TRBV5-1 to TRBJ2-7; 7 bases are a match to TRBD1. The length of the CDR3 is 13 residues. CDR1 is SGHRS, CDR2 YFSETQ, per germline. The junction had 3 bases not matched to a gene; V was cut back by 4 bases and J by 2 bases. CDR3 sequence: CASSLTGAYEQYF. Written as DNA, the CDR3 is TGCGCCAGCAGCCTTACAGGGGCCTACGAGCAGTACTTC.

This clonotype was seen a handful of times. The V gene is TRBV23-1, the J gene TRBJ2-7; possible D gene TRBD2, 5 bases. TRBV23-1 is placed among ORFs of uncertain function. V gave up 3 bases and J gave up 2 bases, with 17 bases separating them. The CDR3 has 16 amino acids. In DNA, the CDR3 is TGCGCCAGCAGTCACCCGACTGACGCCGGGGCCTACGAGCAGTACTTC. Residues: CASSHPTDAGAYEQYF.

This clonotype was seen at least ten times. The V and J genes are TRBV7-2 and TRBJ2-3; D uncertain. Germline-derived CDR1 and CDR2 are SGHTA and FQGNSA. V dropped 8 bases and J dropped 4 bases, with 7 bases sitting between them. CDR3 size: 11 residues. The CDR3 coding sequence is TGTGCCAGCGCAGCAGCAGATACGCAGTATTTT. This encodes CASAAADTQYF.

This clonotype has only a few counts. The CDR3 reads CAISETTAPNYGYTF. CDR3 coding DNA: TGTGCCATCAGTGAAACGACTGCACCTAACTATGGCTACACCTTC. This chain links TRBV10-3 with TRBJ1-2; D is uncertain. The CDR3 has 15 residues. Trimming stripped 3 bases from V and 0 bases from J, with 11 bases between. CDR1 and CDR2 from the germline V gene are ENHRY and SYGVKD.

This chain connects TRBV5-5 to TRBJ1-6; the D gene is possibly TRBD1 (5 bases). Trimming left V 4 bases short and J 6 bases short, with 14 bases between. Germline CDR1 is SGHKS and CDR2 is YYEKEE (reference sequence). The CDR3 runs to 15 residues. CDR3 DNA: TGTGCCAGCAGCGTAGACATAGGGGCTAATTCACCCCTCCACTTT. Amino acid sequence: CASSVDIGANSPLHF.

This clonotype appeared a few times. This CDR3 is CASSQPPPRGRGHEQFF. The CDR3 DNA is TGCGCCAGCAGCCAACCACCTCCCCGGGGCAGGGGTCATGAGCAGTTCTTC. The chain recombines TRBV4-1 with TRBJ2-1; D is possibly TRBD1 (6 bases). Per the germline V gene, CDR1 is MGHRA and CDR2 is YSYEKL. Trimming removed 2 bases from V and 8 bases from J, with 22 bases in between. There are 17 residues in the CDR3.

The rearrangement links TRBV4-2 to TRBJ1-3; unclear D gene. Trimming left V 0 bases short and J 3 bases short, with 9 bases between. The CDR3 has 15 residues. The germline V gene has CDR1 LGHNA and CDR2 YNFKEQ. CDR3 sequence: CASSQEKLGGNTIYF. The CDR3 coding sequence is TGTGCCAGCAGCCAAGAAAAGCTCGGTGGAAACACCATATATTTT.

This clonotype was detected only a few times. The chain couples TRBV3-1 to TRBJ2-2; 7 nucleotides match TRBD1. Germline V lookup: CDR1 LGHDT, CDR2 YNNKEL (reference sequence). The length of the CDR3 is 17 residues. Trimming removed 3 bases from V and 4 bases from J; junction bases left unmatched: 11. The DNA of the CDR3 is TGTGCCAGCAGCCAGACTTCCAGGGACAGCGCCACCGGGGAGCTGTTTTTT. Amino acid sequence: CASSQTSRDSATGELFF. Drawing the rest from reference TRBV3-1 and TRBJ2-2, the complete variable domain is DTAVSQTPKYLVTQMGNDKSIKCEQNLGHDTMYWYKQDSKKFLKIMFSYNNKELIINETVPNRFSPKSPDKAHLNLHINSLELGDSAVYFCASSQTSRDSATGELFFGEGSRLTVL.

This clonotype was seen repeatedly, ten times or more. V usage is TRBV11-2 and J usage is TRBJ1-4; TRBD1 matches at 7 bases. After removal of 1 base from V and 15 bases from J, the junction contained 5 bases not matched to a gene. There are 12 residues in the CDR3. Per germline, CDR1 SGHAT and CDR2 FQNNGV. CDR3 residues: CASSLAGQKVFF. CDR3 in DNA: TGTGCCAGCAGCTTAGCGGGACAGAAGGTGTTTTTT.

This clonotype was counted ten times or more. V gene TRBV5-1 combines with J gene TRBJ2-3, with D perhaps matching TRBD1 (5 bases). V dropped 4 bases and J dropped 2 bases, with 14 bases sitting between them. CDR3 size: 15 residues. Per germline, CDR1 SGHRS and CDR2 YFSETQ. The CDR3: CASSLGVAFTDTQYF. CDR3 DNA sequence: TGCGCCAGCAGCCTAGGGGTAGCCTTCACAGATACGCAGTATTTT.

The chain is built from TRBV10-3 and TRBJ2-2; 9 bases map to TRBD1. V was pared by 5 bases and J by 6 bases, with 4 bases of the junction left unmatched. Germline V gene data show CDR1 as ENHRY and CDR2 as SYGVKD. This CDR3 is 14 amino acids long. CDR3 loop: CAISPGTGSGELFF. In DNA, the CDR3 is TGTGCCATCAGTCCCGGGACAGGGTCCGGGGAGCTGTTTTTT.

In this sample, this clonotype turned up a few times. The chain recombines TRBV7-9 with TRBJ1-3, with D unresolved. From germline, CDR1 is SEHNR and CDR2 FQNEAQ (reference sequence). V shed 4 bases and J shed 1 base, with 14 bases lying between them. The CDR3 spans 16 residues. This CDR3 reads CASSSLPAKSGNTIYF. The CDR3 nucleotides read TGTGCCAGCAGCTCCCTTCCCGCGAAGTCTGGAAACACCATATATTTT.

This clonotype was seen repeatedly, ten times or more. V is TRBV5-1 and J is TRBJ2-1; 8 bases agree with TRBD2. V gave up 4 bases and J gave up 3 bases; unmatched junction bases: 12. This CDR3 region has 17 residues. The germline CDR1 and CDR2 sequences are SGHRS and YFSETQ. The DNA of the CDR3 is TGCGCCAGCAGCGGCTCTTCCGGGGGGGCCCTCTACAATGAGCAGTTCTTC. This gives the protein CASSGSSGGALYNEQFF.

The chain recombines TRBV6-6 with TRBJ1-1; no reliable D call. This CDR3 is 16 amino acids long. Germline values: CDR1 MNHNY, CDR2 SVGAGI (reference sequence). V lost 2 bases and J lost 1, with 14 bases in between. CDR3 region: CASSYERLVGNTEAFF. CDR3 nucleotides: TGTGCCAGCAGTTACGAACGTTTGGTAGGGAACACTGAAGCTTTCTTT.

V usage is TRBV25-1 and J usage is TRBJ2-3; D gene uncertain. Germline V gives CDR1 MGHDK, CDR2 SYGVNS. This CDR3 contains 15 residues. Deletions cut 2 bases from V and 3 bases from J, with 12 bases between. As DNA, the CDR3 is TGTGCCAGCAGTGAACCCCGAGCGATGACAGATACGCAGTATTTT. Translating it yields CASSEPRAMTDTQYF.

Only a few counts were recorded for this clonotype. The chain couples TRBV12-3 or TRBV12-4 to TRBJ2-5; D is unresolved. This CDR3 spans 11 amino acids. Trimming took off 8 bases at V and 4 bases at J, with 8 bases between the two ends. The CDR3 region has the DNA TGTGCCAGCTCTCGGGCAGAGACCCAGTACTTC. Protein product: CASSRAETQYF.

This clonotype has a handful of counts. This chain uses TRBV29-1 with TRBJ2-7, with D unclear. Per germline, CDR1 SQVTM and CDR2 ANQGSEA. The CDR3 is made up of 10 amino acids. Trimming took off 4 bases at V and 3 bases at J, with 4 bases between the two ends. CDR3 sequence reads: CSVGVYEQYF. The CDR3 DNA follows: TGCAGCGTTGGCGTCTACGAGCAGTACTTC.

J is TRBJ1-5 and V is TRBV7-2; D not resolved. Germline V gene sequence: CDR1 SGHTA, CDR2 FQGNSA. Trimming left V 1 base short and J 1 base short, with 8 bases between. The CDR3 has 15 amino acids. CDR3 DNA sequence: TGTGCCAGCAGCTTAGGCCAGAAAAGCAATCAGCCCCAGCATTTT. It codes for CASSLGQKSNQPQHF.

This chain links TRBV6-6 with TRBJ1-5; D is possibly TRBD1 (5 bases). V was pared by 2 bases and J by 4 bases, with 12 bases between. The germline gives CDR1 MNHNY, CDR2 SVGAGI (reference sequence). CDR3 length: 15 residues. The CDR3 spells CASSYTGPGNQPQHF. The CDR3 coding sequence is TGTGCCAGCAGTTACACTGGCCCAGGGAATCAGCCCCAGCATTTT.

The table lists this clonotype with many counts. The rearrangement uses TRBV7-8 and TRBJ2-1, with D perhaps being TRBD1 or TRBD2 (5 bases each). CDR1 and CDR2 (germline): SGHVS, FQNEAQ. CDR3 size: 18 residues. The V end lost 1 base, the J end lost 1 base, and 17 bases lay between the germline ends. The CDR3 sequence is CASSLGRVHGGSYNEQFF. The DNA of the CDR3 is TGTGCCAGCAGCTTAGGCCGGGTCCATGGGGGTTCCTACAATGAGCAGTTCTTC.

The chain is built from TRBV4-1 and TRBJ1-1; unclear D gene. V was trimmed by 1 base and J by 3 bases, leaving 12 bases between them. The CDR3 is made up of 15 amino acids. CDR1 and CDR2 (germline): MGHRA, YSYEKL. CDR3 DNA sequence: TGCGCCAGCAGCCAAGTCTCGGGGATTGACACTGAAGCTTTCTTT. It translates to CASSQVSGIDTEAFF.